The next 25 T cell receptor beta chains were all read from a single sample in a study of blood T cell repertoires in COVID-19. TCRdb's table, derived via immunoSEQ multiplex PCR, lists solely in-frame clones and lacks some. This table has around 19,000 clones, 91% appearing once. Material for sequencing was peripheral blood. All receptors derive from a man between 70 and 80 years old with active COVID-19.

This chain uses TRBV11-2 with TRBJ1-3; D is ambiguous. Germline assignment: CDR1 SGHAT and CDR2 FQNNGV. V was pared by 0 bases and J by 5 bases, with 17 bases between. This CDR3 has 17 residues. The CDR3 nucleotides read TGTGCCAGCAGCTTAGATTTTGTGGCTGTGCCCCGAAACACCATATATTTT. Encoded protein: CASSLDFVAVPRNTIYF.

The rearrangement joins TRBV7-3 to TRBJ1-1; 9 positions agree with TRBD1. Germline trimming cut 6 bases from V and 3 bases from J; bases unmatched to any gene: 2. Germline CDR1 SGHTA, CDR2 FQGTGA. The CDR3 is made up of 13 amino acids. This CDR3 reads CASRRDRDTEAFF. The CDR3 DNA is TGTGCCAGCAGACGGGACAGGGACACTGAAGCTTTCTTT.

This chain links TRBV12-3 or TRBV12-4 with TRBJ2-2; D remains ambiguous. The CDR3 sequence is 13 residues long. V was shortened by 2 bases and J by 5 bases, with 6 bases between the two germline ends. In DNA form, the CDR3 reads TGTGCCAGCAGTTTACTCCTGACCGGGGAGCTGTTTTTT. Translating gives CASSLLLTGELFF.

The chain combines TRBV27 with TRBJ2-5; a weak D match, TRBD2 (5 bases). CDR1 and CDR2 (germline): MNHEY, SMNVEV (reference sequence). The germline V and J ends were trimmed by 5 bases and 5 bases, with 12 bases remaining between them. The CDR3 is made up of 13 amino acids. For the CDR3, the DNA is TGTGCCAGCAGTCTTGGACGAGGGGAGACCCAGTACTTC. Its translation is CASSLGRGETQYF.

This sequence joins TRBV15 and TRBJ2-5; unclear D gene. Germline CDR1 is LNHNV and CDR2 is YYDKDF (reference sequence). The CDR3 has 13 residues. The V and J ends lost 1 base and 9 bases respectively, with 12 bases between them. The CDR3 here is CATSRGGDEAQYF. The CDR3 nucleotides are TGTGCCACCAGCAGAGGCGGTGACGAGGCCCAGTACTTC.

Here the CDR3 DNA reads TGTGCCAGCAGCTTGACTAGCGGGAGCACAGATACGCAGTATTTT. This translates into CASSLTSGSTDTQYF. The J gene is TRBJ2-3, the V gene TRBV7-9, with 10 bases identical to TRBD2. The germline CDR1 and CDR2 sequences are SEHNR and FQNEAQ (reference sequence). This CDR3 is 15 amino acids long. The J segment lost 0 bases and the V segment lost 3 bases, leaving 0 bases of the junction unmatched.

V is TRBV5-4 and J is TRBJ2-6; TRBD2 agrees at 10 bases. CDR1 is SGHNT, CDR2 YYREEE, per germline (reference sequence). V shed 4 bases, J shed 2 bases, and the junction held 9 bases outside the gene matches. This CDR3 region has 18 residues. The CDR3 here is CASSGGLAGAAGANVLTF. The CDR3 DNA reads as TGTGCCAGCAGCGGCGGGCTAGCGGGAGCCGCTGGGGCCAACGTCCTGACTTTC.

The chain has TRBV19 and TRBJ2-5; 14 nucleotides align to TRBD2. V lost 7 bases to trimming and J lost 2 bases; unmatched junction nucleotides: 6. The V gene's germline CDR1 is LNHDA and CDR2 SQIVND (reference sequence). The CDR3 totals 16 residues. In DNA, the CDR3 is TGTGCCAGTAAGGGACTAGCGGGAGCGGGGCAAGAGACCCAGTACTTC. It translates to CASKGLAGAGQETQYF.

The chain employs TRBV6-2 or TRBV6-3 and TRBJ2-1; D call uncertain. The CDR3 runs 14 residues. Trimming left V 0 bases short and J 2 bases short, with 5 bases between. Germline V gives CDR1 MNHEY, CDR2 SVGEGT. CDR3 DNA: TGTGCCAGCAGTTACTCCTACCCCTACAATGAGCAGTTCTTC. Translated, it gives CASSYSYPYNEQFF.

CDR3 bases: TGTGCCAGCAGCTTAGATCCGTCTAGTAGGGAGCAGTTCTTC. This sequence encodes CASSLDPSSREQFF. The chain uses TRBV11-2 and TRBJ2-1, with D unresolved. V was cut by 0 bases and J by 10 bases, with 13 bases left in between. The CDR3 spans 14 residues. The germline gives CDR1 SGHAT, CDR2 FQNNGV. Using reference TRBV11-2 and TRBJ2-1 for the parts outside the CDR3, the full variable domain is EAGVAQSPRYKIIEKRQSVAFWCNPISGHATLYWYQQILGQGPKLLIQFQNNGVVDDSQLPKDRFSAERLKGVDSTLKIQPAKLEDSAVYLCASSLDPSSREQFFGPGTRLTVL.

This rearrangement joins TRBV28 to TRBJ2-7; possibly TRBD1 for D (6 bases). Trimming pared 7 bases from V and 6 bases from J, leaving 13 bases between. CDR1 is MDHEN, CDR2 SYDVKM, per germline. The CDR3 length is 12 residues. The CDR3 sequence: CASTSQGFEQYF. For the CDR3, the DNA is TGTGCCAGCACCTCTCAGGGGTTCGAGCAGTACTTC.

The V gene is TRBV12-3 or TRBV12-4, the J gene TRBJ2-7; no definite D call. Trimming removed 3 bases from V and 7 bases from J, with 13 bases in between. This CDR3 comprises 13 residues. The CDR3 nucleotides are TGTGCCAGCAGTTTCGGTCAGACCAGGGAGCAGTACTTC. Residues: CASSFGQTREQYF.

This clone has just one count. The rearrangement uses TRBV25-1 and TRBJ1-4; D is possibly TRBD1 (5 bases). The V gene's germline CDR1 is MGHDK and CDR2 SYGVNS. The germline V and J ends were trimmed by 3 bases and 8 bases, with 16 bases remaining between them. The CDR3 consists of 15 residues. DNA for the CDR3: TGTGCCAGCAGTGAGGGGGACTTACGGGGGGAAAAACTGTTTTTT. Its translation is CASSEGDLRGEKLFF.

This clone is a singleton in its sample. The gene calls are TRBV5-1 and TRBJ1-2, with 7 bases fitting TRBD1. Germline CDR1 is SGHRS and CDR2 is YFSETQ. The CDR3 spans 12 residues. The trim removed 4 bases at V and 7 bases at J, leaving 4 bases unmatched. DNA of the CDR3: TGCGCCAGCAGCGTGGACAGGTCTGGCTACACCTTC. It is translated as CASSVDRSGYTF.

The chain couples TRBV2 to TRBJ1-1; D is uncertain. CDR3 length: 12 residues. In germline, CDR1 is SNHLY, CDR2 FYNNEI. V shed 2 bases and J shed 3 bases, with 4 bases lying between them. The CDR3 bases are TGTGCCAGCAGTGAACAGTACACTGAAGCTTTCTTT. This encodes CASSEQYTEAFF.

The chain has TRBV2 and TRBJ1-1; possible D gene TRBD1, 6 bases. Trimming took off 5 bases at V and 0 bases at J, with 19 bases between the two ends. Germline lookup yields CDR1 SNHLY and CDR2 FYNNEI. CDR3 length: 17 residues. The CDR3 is CASSTRTGNSVNTEAFF. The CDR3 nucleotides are TGTGCCAGCAGTACTAGAACAGGGAATTCAGTGAACACTGAAGCTTTCTTT. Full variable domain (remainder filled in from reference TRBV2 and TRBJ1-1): EPEVTQTPSHQVTQMGQEVILRCVPISNHLYFYWYRQILGQKVEFLVSFYNNEISEKSEIFDDQFSVERPDGSNFTLKIRSTKLEDSAMYFCASSTRTGNSVNTEAFFGQGTRLTVV.

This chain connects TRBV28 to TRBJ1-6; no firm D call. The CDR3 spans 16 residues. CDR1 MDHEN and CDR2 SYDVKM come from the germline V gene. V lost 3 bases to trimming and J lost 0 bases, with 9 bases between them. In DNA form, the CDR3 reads TGTGCCAGCAGTTTCTACAGAGACTCCTATAATTCACCCCTCCACTTT. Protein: CASSFYRDSYNSPLHF.

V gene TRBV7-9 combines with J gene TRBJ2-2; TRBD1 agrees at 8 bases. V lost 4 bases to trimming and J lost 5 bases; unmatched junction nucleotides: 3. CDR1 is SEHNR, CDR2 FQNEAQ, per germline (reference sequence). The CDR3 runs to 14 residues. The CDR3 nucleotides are TGTGCCAGCAGCTCCTGGACAGGGACCGGGGAGCTGTTTTTT. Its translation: CASSSWTGTGELFF.

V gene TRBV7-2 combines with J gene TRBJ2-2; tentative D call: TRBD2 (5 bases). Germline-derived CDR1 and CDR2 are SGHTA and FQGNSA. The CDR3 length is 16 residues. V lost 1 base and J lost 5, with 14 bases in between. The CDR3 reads CASSLVTGIVTGELFF. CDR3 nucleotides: TGTGCCAGCAGCTTAGTAACGGGGATAGTAACCGGGGAGCTGTTTTTT. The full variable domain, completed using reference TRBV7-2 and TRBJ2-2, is GAGVSQSPSNKVTEKGKDVELRCDPISGHTALYWYRQSLGQGLEFLIYFQGNSAPDKSGLPSDRFSAERTGGSVSTLTIQRTQQEDSAVYLCASSLVTGIVTGELFFGEGSRLTVL.

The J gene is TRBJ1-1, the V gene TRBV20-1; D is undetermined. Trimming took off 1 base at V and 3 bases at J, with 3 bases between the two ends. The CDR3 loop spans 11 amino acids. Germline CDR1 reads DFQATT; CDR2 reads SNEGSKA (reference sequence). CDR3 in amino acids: CSARADTEAFF. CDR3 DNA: TGCAGTGCTAGAGCAGACACTGAAGCTTTCTTT.

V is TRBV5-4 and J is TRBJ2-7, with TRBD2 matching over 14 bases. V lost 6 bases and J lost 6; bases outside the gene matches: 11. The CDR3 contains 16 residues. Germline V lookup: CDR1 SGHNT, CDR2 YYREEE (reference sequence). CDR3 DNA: TGTGCCAGCACCGGGACTAGCGGGGGACCAAGTGGCGAGCAGTACTTC. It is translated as CASTGTSGGPSGEQYF.

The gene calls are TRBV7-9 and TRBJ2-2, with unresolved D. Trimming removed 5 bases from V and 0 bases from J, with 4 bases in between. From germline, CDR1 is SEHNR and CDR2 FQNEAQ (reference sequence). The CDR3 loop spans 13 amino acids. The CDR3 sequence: CASSATNTGELFF. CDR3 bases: TGTGCCAGCAGCGCGACGAACACCGGGGAGCTGTTTTTT.

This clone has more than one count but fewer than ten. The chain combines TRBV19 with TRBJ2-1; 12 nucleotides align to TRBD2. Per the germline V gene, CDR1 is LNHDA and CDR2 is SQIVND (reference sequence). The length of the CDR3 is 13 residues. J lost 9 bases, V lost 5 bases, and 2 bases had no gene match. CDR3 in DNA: TGTGCCAGTAGTCCTAGCGGGGGGGGTGAGCAGTTCTTC. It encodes CASSPSGGGEQFF.

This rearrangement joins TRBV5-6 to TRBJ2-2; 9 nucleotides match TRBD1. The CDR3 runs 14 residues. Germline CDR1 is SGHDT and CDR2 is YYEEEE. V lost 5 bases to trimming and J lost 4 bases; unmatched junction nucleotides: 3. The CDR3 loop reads CASRPGQGTGELFF. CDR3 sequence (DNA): TGTGCCAGCAGACCGGGACAGGGCACCGGGGAGCTGTTTTTT.

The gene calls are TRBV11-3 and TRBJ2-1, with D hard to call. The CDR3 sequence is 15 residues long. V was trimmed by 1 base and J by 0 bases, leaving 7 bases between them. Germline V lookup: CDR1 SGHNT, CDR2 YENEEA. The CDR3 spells CASSLAGGSYNEQFF. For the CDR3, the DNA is TGTGCCAGCAGCTTAGCGGGTGGCTCCTACAATGAGCAGTTCTTC.